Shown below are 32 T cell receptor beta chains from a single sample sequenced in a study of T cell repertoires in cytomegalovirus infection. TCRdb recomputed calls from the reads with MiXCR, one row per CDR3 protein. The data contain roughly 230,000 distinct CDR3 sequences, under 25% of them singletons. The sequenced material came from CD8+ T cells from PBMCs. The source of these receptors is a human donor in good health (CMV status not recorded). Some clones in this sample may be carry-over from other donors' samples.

Here the CDR3 DNA reads TGTGCCAGCAGTTTACGGACAGGCACCGGGGAGCTGTTTTTT. Translating it yields CASSLRTGTGELFF. The chain carries TRBV28 and TRBJ2-2; TRBD1 aligns across 7 bases. CDR1 is MDHEN and CDR2 is SYDVKM in the germline V gene. CDR3 length: 14 residues. The V and J ends lost 2 bases and 4 bases, in that order; junction bases with no gene match: 1.

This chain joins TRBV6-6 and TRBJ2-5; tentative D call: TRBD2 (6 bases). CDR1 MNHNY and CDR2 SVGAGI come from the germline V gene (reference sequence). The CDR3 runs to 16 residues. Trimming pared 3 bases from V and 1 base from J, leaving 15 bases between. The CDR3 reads CASSYFSEGAQETQYF. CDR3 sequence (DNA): TGTGCCAGCAGTTATTTTTCGGAGGGTGCCCAAGAGACCCAGTACTTC.

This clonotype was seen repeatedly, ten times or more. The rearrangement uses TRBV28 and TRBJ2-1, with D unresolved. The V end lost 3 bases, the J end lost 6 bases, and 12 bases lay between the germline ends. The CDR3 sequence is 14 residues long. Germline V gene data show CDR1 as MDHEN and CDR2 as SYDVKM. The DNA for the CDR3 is TGTGCCAGCAGTTTCTCTGCGAGCCTCAATGAGCAGTTCTTC. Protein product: CASSFSASLNEQFF.

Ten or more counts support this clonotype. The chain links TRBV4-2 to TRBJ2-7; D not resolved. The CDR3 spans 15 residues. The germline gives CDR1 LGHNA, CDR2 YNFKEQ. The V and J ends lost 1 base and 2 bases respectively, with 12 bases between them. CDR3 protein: CASSQGWASPYEQYF. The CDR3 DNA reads TGTGCCAGCAGCCAAGGGTGGGCCTCCCCCTACGAGCAGTACTTC.

The CDR3 sequence: CASSHLVGPPETQYF. The CDR3 nucleotides read TGTGCCAGCAGCCACCTGGTGGGACCCCCCGAGACCCAGTACTTC. This rearrangement joins TRBV7-9 to TRBJ2-5; possibly TRBD1 or TRBD2 for D (5 bases each). CDR1 is SEHNR, CDR2 FQNEAQ, per germline (reference sequence). The CDR3 loop spans 15 amino acids. V lost 5 bases and J 5 bases, leaving 18 bases between the germline ends.

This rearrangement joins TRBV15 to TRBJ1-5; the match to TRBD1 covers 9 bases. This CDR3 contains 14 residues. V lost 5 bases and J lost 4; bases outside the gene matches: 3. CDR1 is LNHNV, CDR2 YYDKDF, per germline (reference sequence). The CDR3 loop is CATSRDRANQPQHF. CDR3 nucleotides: TGTGCCACCAGCCGGGACAGGGCAAATCAGCCCCAGCATTTT.

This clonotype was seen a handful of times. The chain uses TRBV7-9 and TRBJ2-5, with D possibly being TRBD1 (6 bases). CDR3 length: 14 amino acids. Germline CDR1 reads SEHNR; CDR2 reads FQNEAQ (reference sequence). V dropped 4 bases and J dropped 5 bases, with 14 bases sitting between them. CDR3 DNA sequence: TGTGCCAGCAGCTCCGGTGGGGACATGGAGACCCAGTACTTC. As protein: CASSSGGDMETQYF.

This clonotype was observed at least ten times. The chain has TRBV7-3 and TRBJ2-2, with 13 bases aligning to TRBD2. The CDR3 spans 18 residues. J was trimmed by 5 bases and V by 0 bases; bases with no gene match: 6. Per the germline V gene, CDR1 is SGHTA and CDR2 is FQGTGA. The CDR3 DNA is TGTGCCAGCAGCTTAACGGGACTAGCGGGGTCGAGGACCGGGGAGCTGTTTTTT. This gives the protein CASSLTGLAGSRTGELFF.

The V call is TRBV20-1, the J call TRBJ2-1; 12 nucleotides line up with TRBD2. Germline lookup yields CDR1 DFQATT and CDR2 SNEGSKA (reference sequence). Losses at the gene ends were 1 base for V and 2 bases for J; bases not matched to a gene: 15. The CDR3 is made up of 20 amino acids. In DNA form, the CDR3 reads TGCAGTGCTAGAGCCAATCCGGGACTAGCGGGTGTCCTAACCTACAATGAGCAGTTCTTC. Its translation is CSARANPGLAGVLTYNEQFF.

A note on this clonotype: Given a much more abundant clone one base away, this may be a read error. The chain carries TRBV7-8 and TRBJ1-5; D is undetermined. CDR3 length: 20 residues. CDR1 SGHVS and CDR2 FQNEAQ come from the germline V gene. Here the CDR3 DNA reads TGTGCCAGCGGCTTAGAAACGGGAGCGATGGGTACAACCTTAAATCAGCCCCAGCATTTT. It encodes CASGLETGAMGTTLNQPQHF. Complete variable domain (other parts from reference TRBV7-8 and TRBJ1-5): GAGVSQSPRYKVAKRGQDVALRCDPISGHVSLFWYQQALGQGPEFLTYFQNEAQLDKSGLPSDRFFAERPEGSVSTLKIQRTQQEDSAVYLCASGLETGAMGTTLNQPQHFGDGTRLSIL.

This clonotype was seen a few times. CDR3 region: CATSDPGQGAGNTIYF. For the CDR3, the DNA is TGTGCCACCAGTGATCCGGGACAGGGAGCAGGAAACACCATATATTTT. The V and J genes are TRBV24-1 and TRBJ1-3; 9 nucleotides match TRBD1. The CDR3 is made up of 16 amino acids. The J segment lost 4 bases and the V segment lost 3 bases, leaving 6 bases of the junction unmatched. Germline CDR1 is KGHDR and CDR2 is SFDVKD.

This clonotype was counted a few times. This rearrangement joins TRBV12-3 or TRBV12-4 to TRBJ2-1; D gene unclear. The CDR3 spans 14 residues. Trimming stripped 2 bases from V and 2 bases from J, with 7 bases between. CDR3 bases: TGTGCCAGCAGTTTACTACTAACCTACAATGAGCAGTTCTTC. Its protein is CASSLLLTYNEQFF.

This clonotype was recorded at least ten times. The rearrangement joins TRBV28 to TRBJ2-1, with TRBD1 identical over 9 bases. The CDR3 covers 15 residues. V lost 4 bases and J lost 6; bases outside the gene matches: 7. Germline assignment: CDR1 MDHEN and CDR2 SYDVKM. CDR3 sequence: CASSSRDRAGNEQFF. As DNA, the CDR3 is TGTGCCAGCAGTTCCCGGGACAGGGCGGGCAATGAGCAGTTCTTC.

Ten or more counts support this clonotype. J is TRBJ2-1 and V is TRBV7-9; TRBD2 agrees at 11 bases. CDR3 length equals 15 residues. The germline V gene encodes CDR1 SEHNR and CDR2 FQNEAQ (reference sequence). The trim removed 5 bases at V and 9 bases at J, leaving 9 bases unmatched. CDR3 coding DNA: TGTGCCAGCAGCCCGGGACTAGCGGCGACGGGTGAGCAGTTCTTC. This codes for CASSPGLAATGEQFF.

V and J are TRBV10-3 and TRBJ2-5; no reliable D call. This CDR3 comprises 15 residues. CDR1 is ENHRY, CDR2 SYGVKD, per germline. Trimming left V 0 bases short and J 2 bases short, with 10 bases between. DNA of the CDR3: TGTGCCATCAGTGAGTCAGCAGGCTATCAAGAGACCCAGTACTTC. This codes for CAISESAGYQETQYF.

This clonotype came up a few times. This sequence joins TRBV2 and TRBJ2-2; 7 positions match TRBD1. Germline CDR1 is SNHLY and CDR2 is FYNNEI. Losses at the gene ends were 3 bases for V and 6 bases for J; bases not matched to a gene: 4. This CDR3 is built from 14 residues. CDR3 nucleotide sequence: TGTGCCAGCAGTGAGGGACAGATCCCCGGGGAGCTGTTTTTT. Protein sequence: CASSEGQIPGELFF.

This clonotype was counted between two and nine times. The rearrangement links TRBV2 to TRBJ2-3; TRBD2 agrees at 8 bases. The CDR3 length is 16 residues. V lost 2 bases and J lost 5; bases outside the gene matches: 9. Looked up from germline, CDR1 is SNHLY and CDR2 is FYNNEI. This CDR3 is CASSERLSGDGDTQYF. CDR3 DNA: TGTGCCAGCAGTGAAAGGCTTAGCGGGGATGGAGATACGCAGTATTTT.

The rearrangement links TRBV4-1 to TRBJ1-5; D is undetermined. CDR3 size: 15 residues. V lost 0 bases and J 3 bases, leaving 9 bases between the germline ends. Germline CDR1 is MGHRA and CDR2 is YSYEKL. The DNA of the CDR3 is TGCGCCAGCAGCCAAGAACCAGCGTCCAATCAGCCCCAGCATTTT. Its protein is CASSQEPASNQPQHF.

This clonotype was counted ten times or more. The CDR3 here is CASSSGDEQFF. The CDR3 DNA sequence: TGTGCCAGCAGCTCTGGGGATGAGCAGTTCTTC. The V call is TRBV27, the J call TRBJ2-1; D gene unclear. CDR1 MNHEY and CDR2 SMNVEV come from the germline V gene (reference sequence). The germline V and J ends were trimmed by 6 bases and 8 bases, with 8 bases remaining between them. The CDR3 runs to 11 residues.

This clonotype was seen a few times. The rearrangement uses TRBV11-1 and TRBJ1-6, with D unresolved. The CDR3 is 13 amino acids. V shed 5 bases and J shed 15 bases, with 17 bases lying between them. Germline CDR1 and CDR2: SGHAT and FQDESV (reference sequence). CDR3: CASSLHASGLLHF. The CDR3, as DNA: TGTGCCAGCAGCCTCCATGCGTCCGGGCTCCTCCACTTT.

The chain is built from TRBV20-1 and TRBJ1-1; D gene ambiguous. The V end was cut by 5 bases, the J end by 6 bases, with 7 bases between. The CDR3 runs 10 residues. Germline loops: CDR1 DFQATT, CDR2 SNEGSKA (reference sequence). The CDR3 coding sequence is TGCAGTGCTCATCAGGCTGAAGCTTTCTTT. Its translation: CSAHQAEAFF.

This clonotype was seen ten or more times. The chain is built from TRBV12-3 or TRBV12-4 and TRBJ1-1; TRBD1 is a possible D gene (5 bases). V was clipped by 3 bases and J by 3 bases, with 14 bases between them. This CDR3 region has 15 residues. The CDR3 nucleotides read TGTGCCAGCAGTTTCACAATCCAGGGCTACACTGAAGCTTTCTTT. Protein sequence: CASSFTIQGYTEAFF.

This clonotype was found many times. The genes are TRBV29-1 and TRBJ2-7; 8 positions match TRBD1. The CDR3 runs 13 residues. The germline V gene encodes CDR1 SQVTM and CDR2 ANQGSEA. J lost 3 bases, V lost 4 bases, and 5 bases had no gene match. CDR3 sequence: CSVGVDRVYEQYF. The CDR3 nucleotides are TGCAGCGTTGGGGTGGACAGGGTCTACGAGCAGTACTTC.

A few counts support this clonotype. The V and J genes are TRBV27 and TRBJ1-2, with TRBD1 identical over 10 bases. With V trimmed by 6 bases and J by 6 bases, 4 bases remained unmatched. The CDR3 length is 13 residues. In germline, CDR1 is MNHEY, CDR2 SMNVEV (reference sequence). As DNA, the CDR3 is TGTGCCAGCAGGCCGGACAGGGGGGATGGCTACACCTTC. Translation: CASRPDRGDGYTF.

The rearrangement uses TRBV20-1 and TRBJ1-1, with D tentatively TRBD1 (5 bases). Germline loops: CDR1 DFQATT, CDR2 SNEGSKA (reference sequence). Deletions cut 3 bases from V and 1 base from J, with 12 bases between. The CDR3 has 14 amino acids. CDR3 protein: CSARSGRANTEAFF. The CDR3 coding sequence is TGCAGTGCTAGGTCGGGCAGGGCGAACACTGAAGCTTTCTTT.

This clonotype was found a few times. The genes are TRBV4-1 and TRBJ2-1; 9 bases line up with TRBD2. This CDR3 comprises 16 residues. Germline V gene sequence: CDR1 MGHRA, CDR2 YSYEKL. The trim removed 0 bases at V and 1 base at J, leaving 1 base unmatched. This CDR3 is CASSQDLAGSYNEQFF. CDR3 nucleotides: TGCGCCAGCAGCCAAGATCTAGCGGGGTCCTACAATGAGCAGTTCTTC.

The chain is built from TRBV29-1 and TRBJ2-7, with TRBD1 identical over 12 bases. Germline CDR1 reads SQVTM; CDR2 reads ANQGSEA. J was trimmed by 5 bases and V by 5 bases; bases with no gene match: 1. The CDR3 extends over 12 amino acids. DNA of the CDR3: TGCAGCGTTTGGGACAGGGGGCACGAGCAGTACTTC. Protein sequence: CSVWDRGHEQYF.

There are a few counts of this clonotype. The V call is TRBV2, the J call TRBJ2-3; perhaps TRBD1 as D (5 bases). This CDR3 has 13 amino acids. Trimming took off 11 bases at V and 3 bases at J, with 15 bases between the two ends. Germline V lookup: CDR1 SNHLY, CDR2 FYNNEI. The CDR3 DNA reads TGTGCCCAGGGCCTCCTCGAGACAGATACGCAGTATTTT. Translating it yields CAQGLLETDTQYF.

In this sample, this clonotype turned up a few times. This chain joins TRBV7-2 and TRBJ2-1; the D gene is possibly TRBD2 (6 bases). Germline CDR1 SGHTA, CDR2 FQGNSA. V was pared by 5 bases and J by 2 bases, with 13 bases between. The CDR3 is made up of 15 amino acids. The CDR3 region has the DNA TGTGCCAGCAGCCCTGACACTAGCACCTACAATGAGCAGTTCTTC. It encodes CASSPDTSTYNEQFF.

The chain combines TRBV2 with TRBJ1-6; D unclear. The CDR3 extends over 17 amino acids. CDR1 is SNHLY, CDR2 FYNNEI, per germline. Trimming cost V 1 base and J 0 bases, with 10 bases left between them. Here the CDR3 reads CASSEGAGSSYNSPLHF. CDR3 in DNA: TGTGCCAGCAGTGAAGGGGCAGGAAGCTCCTATAATTCACCCCTCCACTTT. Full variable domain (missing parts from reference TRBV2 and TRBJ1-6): EPEVTQTPSHQVTQMGQEVILRCVPISNHLYFYWYRQILGQKVEFLVSFYNNEISEKSEIFDDQFSVERPDGSNFTLKIRSTKLEDSAMYFCASSEGAGSSYNSPLHFGNGTRLTVT.

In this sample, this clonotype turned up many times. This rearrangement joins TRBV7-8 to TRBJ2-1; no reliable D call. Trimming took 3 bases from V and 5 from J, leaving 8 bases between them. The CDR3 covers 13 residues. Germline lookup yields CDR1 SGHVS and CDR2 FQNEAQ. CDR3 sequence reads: CASSFSGHNEQFF. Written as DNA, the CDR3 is TGTGCCAGCAGCTTCTCCGGCCACAATGAGCAGTTCTTC. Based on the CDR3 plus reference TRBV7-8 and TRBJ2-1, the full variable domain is GAGVSQSPRYKVAKRGQDVALRCDPISGHVSLFWYQQALGQGPEFLTYFQNEAQLDKSGLPSDRFFAERPEGSVSTLKIQRTQQEDSAVYLCASSFSGHNEQFFGPGTRLTVL.

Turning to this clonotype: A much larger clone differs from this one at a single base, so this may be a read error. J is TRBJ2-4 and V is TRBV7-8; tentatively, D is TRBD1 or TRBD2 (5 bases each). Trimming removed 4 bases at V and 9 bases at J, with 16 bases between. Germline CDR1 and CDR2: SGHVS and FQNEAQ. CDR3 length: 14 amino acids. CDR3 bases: TGTGCCAGCAGCTCACAGGACTGGGCAAGCATTCAGTACTTC. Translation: CASSSQDWASIQYF.